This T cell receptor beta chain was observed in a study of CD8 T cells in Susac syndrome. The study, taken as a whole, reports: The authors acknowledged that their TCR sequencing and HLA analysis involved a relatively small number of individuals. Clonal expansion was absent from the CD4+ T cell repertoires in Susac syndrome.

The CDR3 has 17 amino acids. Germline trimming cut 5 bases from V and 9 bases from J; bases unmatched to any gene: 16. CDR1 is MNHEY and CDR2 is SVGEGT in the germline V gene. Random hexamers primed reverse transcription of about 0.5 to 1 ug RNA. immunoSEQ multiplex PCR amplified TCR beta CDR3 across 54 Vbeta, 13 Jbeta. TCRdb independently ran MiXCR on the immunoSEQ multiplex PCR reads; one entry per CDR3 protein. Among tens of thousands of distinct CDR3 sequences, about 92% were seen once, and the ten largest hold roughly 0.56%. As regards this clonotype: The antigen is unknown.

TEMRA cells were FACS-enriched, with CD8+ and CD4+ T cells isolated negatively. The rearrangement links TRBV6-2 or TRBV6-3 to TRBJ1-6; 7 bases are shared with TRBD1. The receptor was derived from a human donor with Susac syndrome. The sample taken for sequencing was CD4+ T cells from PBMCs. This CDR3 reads CASSGPFLGPGGSPLHF. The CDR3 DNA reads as TGTGCCAGCAGTGGACCTTTCCTGGGACCAGGGGGTTCACCCCTCCACTTT.